This TCR beta chain was retrieved from a study of shared T cell receptors in the human thymus. The assay was immunoSEQ multiplex PCR, and TCRdb's table has in-frame clones only and misses some. The sample consists of fewer than 700,000 clones, roughly 90% of them appearing once. These data also featured in a second study, about human thymus T cells. That work contributes: From resections taken during corrective heart surgery, the thymus tissue was obtained.

The origin of this receptor is a boy under three years old with a congenital heart defect. The sample taken for sequencing was thymocytes.

This chain's CDR3 is CASSSTGLNTGELFF. CDR3 nucleotides: TGTGCCAGCAGTTCGACAGGTTTGAACACCGGGGAGCTGTTTTTT. The chain couples TRBV27 to TRBJ2-2; perhaps TRBD1 as D (6 bases). V lost 4 bases to trimming and J lost 1 base, with 10 bases between them. Looked up from germline, CDR1 is MNHEY and CDR2 is SMNVEV (reference sequence). CDR3 size: 15 residues.